The 14 T cell receptor beta chains reported below all come from one sample, sequenced in a study of shared clonotypes between healthy human individuals. The table came from immunoSEQ multiplex PCR; TCRdb's copy has only in-frame clones and leaves some out. The sample contains about 2 million clones, about 95% of which appear only once. The source material was naive CD4+ T cells sorted from blood. Regarding subset: CD45RA+ positively selected. These receptors all come from a man aged 18-30 years in good health.

The V gene is TRBV5-4, the J gene TRBJ1-2; D gene uncertain. The CDR3 sequence is 16 residues long. Trimming stripped 0 bases from V and 5 bases from J, with 17 bases between. Per the germline V gene, CDR1 is SGHNT and CDR2 is YYREEE (reference sequence). CDR3 sequence reads: CASSLGRFPSPYGYTF. DNA for the CDR3: TGTGCCAGCAGCTTGGGTCGTTTCCCTTCCCCTTATGGCTACACCTTC.

The V and J genes are TRBV6-1 and TRBJ2-1, with D possibly being TRBD1 (6 bases). The length of the CDR3 is 12 residues. V was clipped by 8 bases and J by 9 bases, with 14 bases between them. Germline CDR1 is MNHNS and CDR2 is SASEGT. CDR3 coding DNA: TGTGCCAGCGTACAGGGCAGGGGTGAGCAGTTCTTC. Translated: CASVQGRGEQFF.

The chain couples TRBV29-1 to TRBJ2-1; tentatively, D is TRBD2 (7 bases). Germline CDR1 is SQVTM and CDR2 is ANQGSEA. This CDR3 comprises 13 residues. Trimming shortened V by 7 bases and J by 6 bases, and 16 bases separated the two germline ends. CDR3 sequence reads: CSGGGPGVNEQFF. The CDR3 DNA reads TGCAGCGGGGGAGGGCCAGGGGTCAATGAGCAGTTCTTC.

The V call is TRBV5-4, the J call TRBJ1-2, with 8 bases fitting TRBD1. Germline V gives CDR1 SGHNT, CDR2 YYREEE (reference sequence). There are 14 residues in the CDR3. V lost 4 bases to trimming and J lost 2 bases; unmatched junction nucleotides: 4. CDR3 loop: CASSTRQGNYGYTF. In nucleotides, the CDR3 is TGTGCCAGCAGCACCAGACAGGGGAACTATGGCTACACCTTC.

This rearrangement joins TRBV2 to TRBJ1-6; 8 bases fit TRBD1. The CDR3 consists of 15 residues. Per the germline V gene, CDR1 is SNHLY and CDR2 is FYNNEI. J gave up 7 bases and V 6 bases, and 8 bases lay outside the gene matches. The CDR3 sequence is CASRTDRGQNSPLHF. DNA of the CDR3: TGTGCCAGCAGGACCGACAGGGGCCAGAATTCACCCCTCCACTTT.

Concerning this clone: Other nucleotide sequences in the sample specify the same CDR3. The J gene is TRBJ1-1, the V gene TRBV30; the D is unclear. Germline assignment: CDR1 GTSNPN and CDR2 SVGIG (reference sequence). This CDR3 is 11 amino acids long. The V end lost 3 bases, the J end lost 2 bases, and 4 bases lay between the germline ends. CDR3 coding DNA: TGTGCCTGGAGCGACAACACTGAAGCTTTCTTT. As protein: CAWSDNTEAFF.

The rearrangement joins TRBV29-1 to TRBJ1-1; D is undetermined. There are 14 residues in the CDR3. Per germline, CDR1 SQVTM and CDR2 ANQGSEA. Between the trimmed V and J ends, which lost 3 bases and 3 bases, there was a span of 14 bases. In DNA form, the CDR3 reads TGCAGCGTTGAGGTGAAGGGCATGCACACTGAAGCTTTCTTT. Translated: CSVEVKGMHTEAFF.

This chain uses TRBV7-4 with TRBJ2-3; TRBD2 aligns across 7 bases. The CDR3 is 16 amino acids. The germline V gene has CDR1 SGHVT and CDR2 SQSDAQ. The ends lost 1 base at V and 0 bases at J; junction bases unmatched: 4. The CDR3 nucleotides read TGTGCCAGCAGCTTAGTAGCGGGCACTAGCACAGATACGCAGTATTTT. Amino acids: CASSLVAGTSTDTQYF.

J is TRBJ1-2 and V is TRBV9; no clear D. Germline CDR1 is SGDLS and CDR2 is YYNGEE. The ends were cut back, 0 bases at V and 5 bases at J, with 20 bases in the middle. The CDR3 extends over 17 amino acids. This CDR3 reads CASSVERVPPSLYGYTF. As DNA, the CDR3 is TGTGCCAGCAGCGTAGAGCGGGTCCCGCCCTCTCTATATGGCTACACCTTC.

The chain has TRBV5-8 and TRBJ2-3, with D unresolved. This CDR3 region has 12 residues. CDR1 is SGHTS, CDR2 YDEGEE, per germline. The V gene lost 4 bases and the J gene lost 4 bases, with 7 bases spanning the gap. The CDR3 is CASSPIADTQYF. The DNA of the CDR3 is TGTGCCAGCAGCCCTATCGCAGATACGCAGTATTTT.

This clone was detected a few times. This chain connects TRBV2 to TRBJ1-5; possible D gene TRBD1, 6 bases. The germline V gene has CDR1 SNHLY and CDR2 FYNNEI. The CDR3 sequence is 14 residues long. V was cut by 7 bases and J by 6 bases, with 16 bases left in between. The CDR3 DNA is TGTGCCAGCAATTACAGGGTCAGCGGTCAGCCCCAGCATTTT. Its translation is CASNYRVSGQPQHF.

The chain uses TRBV7-9 and TRBJ1-4; D gene uncertain. Trimming stripped 0 bases from V and 8 bases from J, with 16 bases between. CDR1 and CDR2 from the germline V gene are SEHNR and FQNEAQ (reference sequence). The CDR3 sequence is 16 residues long. Here the CDR3 reads CASSLASVTGGEKLFF. CDR3 sequence (DNA): TGTGCCAGCAGCTTAGCGTCAGTGACGGGTGGGGAAAAACTGTTTTTT.

With regard to this clone: This sample includes further DNA sequences coding for the same CDR3. This rearrangement joins TRBV30 to TRBJ1-3; D is ambiguous. This CDR3 region has 13 residues. V lost 1 base, J lost 0 bases, and 4 bases lay in between. Germline V gene lookup returns CDR1 GTSNPN and CDR2 SVGIG (reference sequence). The CDR3 DNA reads as TGTGCCTGGAGTGGCGACTCTGGAAACACCATATATTTT. Its translation is CAWSGDSGNTIYF.

The chain links TRBV19 to TRBJ2-7, with 8 nucleotides matching TRBD1. Looked up from germline, CDR1 is LNHDA and CDR2 is SQIVND (reference sequence). J was trimmed by 9 bases and V by 3 bases; bases with no gene match: 13. The CDR3 consists of 15 residues. CDR3 protein: CASSMVPGQAVGQYF. CDR3 bases: TGTGCCAGTAGTATGGTCCCGGGACAGGCTGTCGGGCAGTACTTC.